This TCR beta chain derives from a study of cytomegalovirus exposure and HLA in healthy donors. General study findings and limits: Equally common other TCR beta chains were less clonally expanded than HLA-associated ones, a later analysis found. There were reportedly fewer N-insertions in an Asian-associated ancestry cluster than the approximately 700-donor mean, in a later analysis. Common viral pathogens (according to a later analysis) appeared linked to several of the most significant clusters. While the bulk of TCR sequences proved rare, some public TCRs turned up in many donors.

This CDR3 has 10 residues. The V gene's germline CDR1 is DFQATT and CDR2 SNEGSKA (reference sequence). On this clone: Its antigen is not identified.

It was with 60 Vbeta and 13 Jbeta primers that the PCR ran. Clones were sequenced by immunoSEQ multiplex PCR, and TCRdb holds only the in-frame ones, with some missing. This sample yields under 150,000 clones, of which around 77% are seen a single time; 1.2% belongs to the top ten. This sequence was found in a man aged 45 to 65 in good health and CMV-seronegative. Material for sequencing was PBMCs. The rearrangement uses TRBV20-1 and TRBJ1-1, with no clear D. In DNA, the CDR3 is TGCAGCCCCGAGGACACTGAAGCTTTCTTT. Amino acid sequence: CSPEDTEAFF.